The clone carrying this T cell receptor beta chain was picked up a small number of times. This entry is derived from a study of blood T cell repertoires in COVID-19. Study summary: Collection of acute and convalescent COVID-19 samples took place in the United States, Italy and Spain. The analysed material was cDNA or gDNA that came from T cells, B-cell-depleted T cells, or PBMCs.

The CDR3 has 13 amino acids. Germline V gene sequence: CDR1 LNHDA, CDR2 SQIVND (reference sequence). V shed 3 bases, J shed 7 bases, and the junction held 6 bases outside the gene matches. Original handling: Estimation of nucleated cell counts relied on the amplification of reference gene primers. Profiling relied on immunoSEQ multiplex PCR, and the TCRdb table lists in-frame clones only, not all of them. For V, J and clone size, that table is used; D and trimming come from the DNA. The table includes some 120,000 clones, 88% detected once. This rearrangement joins TRBV19 to TRBJ2-7, with 7 bases lining up with TRBD1. The sequenced material came from peripheral blood. This receptor was taken from a human donor in a cohort sampled during active COVID-19. Here the CDR3 reads CASSIKGAKEQYF. The CDR3 nucleotides are TGTGCCAGTAGTATCAAGGGGGCTAAGGAGCAGTACTTC.